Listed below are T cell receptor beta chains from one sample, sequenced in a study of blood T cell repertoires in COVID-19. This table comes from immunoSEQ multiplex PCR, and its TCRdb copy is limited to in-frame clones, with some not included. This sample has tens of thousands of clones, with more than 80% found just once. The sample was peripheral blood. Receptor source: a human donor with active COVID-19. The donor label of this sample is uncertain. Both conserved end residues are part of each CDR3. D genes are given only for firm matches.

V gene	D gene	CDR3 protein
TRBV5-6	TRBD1	CASSSGTGGEQYF
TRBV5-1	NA	CASSLSGESWETQYF
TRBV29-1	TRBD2	CSAQLGRDREQFF
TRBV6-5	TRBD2	CASSYSPGLRGYEQFF
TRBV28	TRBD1	CASSRQGAAAYEQYF
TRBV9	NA	CASPREGETQYF
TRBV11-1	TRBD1	CASSGTGAIQYF
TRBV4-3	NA	CASSHRGVAYEQYF
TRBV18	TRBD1	CASSTGTGVWTEAFF
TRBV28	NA	CASSLLGQGPTYSNEQFF
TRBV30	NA	CAWRGGGSSYEQYF
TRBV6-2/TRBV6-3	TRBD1	CASSYPGQIYGYTF
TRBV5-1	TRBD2	CASSRGTGGPNTQYF
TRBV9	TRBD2	CASSVFLGTSRTDTQYF
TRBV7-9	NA	CASSLGGLPYNEQFF
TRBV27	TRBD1	CASSPGQGLYEQYF
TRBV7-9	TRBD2	CASSNSGDPQETQYF
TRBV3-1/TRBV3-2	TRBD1	CASSVGQGYMNTEAFF
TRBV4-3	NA	CASSQDRGTGWHEQYF
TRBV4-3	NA	CASSPLYGELFF
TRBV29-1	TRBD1	CSVGDRVGNQPQHF
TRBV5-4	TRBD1	CASSPQGQASPLHF
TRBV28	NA	CASSLGGVYGYTF
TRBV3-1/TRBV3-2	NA	CASSQTPNQGLAKNIQYF
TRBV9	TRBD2	CASSVVSGAYNEQFF
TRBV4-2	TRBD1	CASSQAGTGGSPNSPLHF
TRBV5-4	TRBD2	CASSLGARGGPETQYF
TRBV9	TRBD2	CASSVGAGGSYEQYF
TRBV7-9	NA	CASSLGLNPGETEAFF
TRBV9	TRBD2	CASSRFSGGATYNEQFF
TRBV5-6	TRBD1	CASSRLGQGASYEQYF